The rows below give T cell receptor beta chains drawn from one sample of a study of shared T cell receptors in the human thymus. Profiling relied on immunoSEQ multiplex PCR, and the TCRdb table lists in-frame clones only, not all of them. In the table there are 65,000 to 70,000 clones, more than 90% of which are singletons. Sequencing input: thymocytes. The receptors stem from a human donor. The CDR3 runs from the conserved cysteine through the conserved F or W.

CASSLSCLGETQYF 14 TRBJ2-5 TRBV7-9
CASTRTGGTNTGELFF 16 TRBJ2-2 TRBV2
CASSFNRGTTYNEQFF 16 TRBJ2-1 TRBV5-1
CASSNQGSKDTQYF 14 TRBJ2-3 TRBV7-9
CASSLELSGQGINYGYTF 18 TRBJ1-2 TRBV7-2
CASSEKTSTALVETQYF 17 TRBJ2-5 TRBV5-1
CASSLGLTSYEQYF 14 TRBJ2-7 TRBV19
CASSMAFSGVANTGELFF 18 TRBJ2-2 TRBV19
CASSLGGGGAREQFF 15 TRBJ2-1 TRBV7-2
CASSPKGREVYGYTF 15 TRBJ1-2 TRBV9
CASRSTTLEPQFF 13 TRBJ2-1 TRBV6-5
CASSQFPGQTKNIQYF 16 TRBJ2-4 TRBV4-1
CASSFLTLAGSYEQYF 16 TRBJ2-7 TRBV5-5
CASSSLGLALIYNEQFF 17 TRBJ2-1 TRBV27
CASSMRDSYEQYF 13 TRBJ2-7 TRBV19
CASSCGLEETQYF 13 TRBJ2-5 TRBV7-6
CASSLDSSGTPNSALHF 17 TRBJ1-6 TRBV7-2
CASSIGTAYGYTF 13 TRBJ1-2 TRBV4-2
CASSLGAGNQFNSPLHF 17 TRBJ1-6 TRBV7-2
CASSQGRLPTYEQYF 15 NA TRBV14
CASRYYRDREAYGYTF 16 TRBJ1-2 TRBV5-1
CASKVGGSYNEQFF 14 TRBJ2-1 TRBV11-1
CASSPWGGSAPEAFF 15 TRBJ1-1 TRBV9
CASSLSWTSGGLLSSYNEQFF 21 TRBJ2-1 TRBV27
CASSQGEPSLRPSNEKLFF 19 TRBJ1-4 TRBV4-1
CASSQDEAGGNTIYF 15 TRBJ1-3 TRBV4-3
CAISESRREGSYNEQFF 17 TRBJ2-1 TRBV10-3
CASSGRDRGRIGELFF 16 TRBJ2-2 TRBV9
CASSQDRWTSGGADEQFF 18 TRBJ2-1 TRBV4-2
CASSREGRRGMNTGELFF 18 TRBJ2-2 TRBV9
CASSPRPTGVENQPQHF 17 TRBJ1-5 TRBV28
CASSLRVGQGGETQYF 16 TRBJ2-5 TRBV5-4
CASSLEGGNTEAFF 14 TRBJ1-1 TRBV7-9
CASSEIPGQGTEAFF 15 TRBJ1-1 TRBV6-1
CASSLAGSNQPQHF 14 TRBJ1-5 TRBV7-9
CSVGGVKDRPVDTEAFF 17 TRBJ1-1 TRBV29-1
CASSLQGYSNQPQHF 15 TRBJ1-5 TRBV19
CASSTRGLGRDTQYF 15 TRBJ2-3 TRBV7-9
CASSLAQGRNTEAFF 15 TRBJ1-1 TRBV5-4
CASSLFRDSPLNEQFF 16 TRBJ2-1 TRBV7-2
CASSGPGLWGREKLFF 16 TRBJ1-4 TRBV5-8
CAIKRGTETSPLHF 14 TRBJ1-6 TRBV10-3
CASSPRVAGEDTGELFF 17 TRBJ2-2 TRBV13
CASSTVGGETQYF 13 TRBJ2-5 TRBV27
CASSSRTTGYTF 12 TRBJ1-2 TRBV5-1
CASSHQGPRDLSSSTDTQYF 20 TRBJ2-3 TRBV27
CASSESRVNYGYTF 14 TRBJ1-2 TRBV2
CSVEDTREGIDTEAFF 16 TRBJ1-1 TRBV29-1
CASSHLGLSGSTYEQYF 17 TRBJ2-7 TRBV4-2